Following are 14 T cell receptor beta chains from one sample sequenced in a study of blood T cell repertoires in COVID-19. Assay: immunoSEQ multiplex PCR; the TCRdb copy retains only in-frame clones and omits some. The sample contains about 64,000 clones, more than 60% of which appear only once. The sequencing input was peripheral blood. The receptors originated from a human donor in a cohort sampled during active COVID-19.

The sample holds many counts of this clone. The chain recombines TRBV6-5 with TRBJ1-6; TRBD1 matches 8 bases. V gave up 7 bases and J gave up 5 bases; unmatched junction bases: 4. The CDR3 is 14 residues long. Germline V gives CDR1 MNHEY, CDR2 SVGAGI. CDR3 coding DNA: TGTGCCAGCACGGCGACAGGGGATAATTCACCCCTCCACTTT. Translation: CASTATGDNSPLHF.

Here the CDR3 DNA reads TGTGCCAGCAGGGGGGGGACAGGGGGATATTCACCCCTCCACTTT. It codes for CASRGGTGGYSPLHF. This chain connects TRBV28 to TRBJ1-6; 11 bases are a match to TRBD1. V shed 6 bases, J shed 8 bases, and the junction held 6 bases outside the gene matches. Germline V gene lookup returns CDR1 MDHEN and CDR2 SYDVKM. The CDR3 has 15 amino acids.

V gene TRBV7-9 combines with J gene TRBJ2-5; D perhaps matches TRBD2 (7 bases). Germline CDR1 is SEHNR and CDR2 is FQNEAQ (reference sequence). The V end was cut by 5 bases, the J end by 5 bases, with 18 bases between. The CDR3 loop spans 15 amino acids. The CDR3 here is CASSVGGVFTETQYF. CDR3 coding DNA: TGTGCCAGCAGCGTAGGGGGGGTATTCACTGAGACCCAGTACTTC.

The rearrangement links TRBV7-6 to TRBJ2-1; TRBD2 matches at 11 bases. Germline CDR1 reads SGHVS; CDR2 reads FNYEAQ. The CDR3 has 18 residues. Trimming removed 0 bases from V and 3 bases from J; junction bases left unmatched: 7. The CDR3 DNA reads TGTGCCAGCAGCTTAGCTCCCACCCTAGCGGGGGGCTACAATGAGCAGTTCTTC. This codes for CASSLAPTLAGGYNEQFF. Supplemented by reference TRBV7-6 and TRBJ2-1, the full variable domain reads GAGVSQSPRYKVTKRGQDVALRCDPISGHVSLYWYRQALGQGPEFLTYFNYEAQQDKSGLPNDRFSAERPEGSISTLTIQRTEQRDSAMYRCASSLAPTLAGGYNEQFFGPGTRLTVL.

The chain links TRBV5-4 to TRBJ2-7; possible D gene TRBD1, 8 bases. The germline CDR1 and CDR2 sequences are SGHNT and YYREEE (reference sequence). The CDR3 covers 15 residues. Trimming removed 1 base at V and 2 bases at J, with 13 bases between. CDR3 DNA sequence: TGTGCCAGCAGCTTGAACAGGGGGGGGGCCTACGAGCAGTACTTC. It encodes CASSLNRGGAYEQYF.

The CDR3 bases are TGTGCCAGCAGCTTAAGGTACGGGGGATACGAGCAGTACTTC. Translated, it gives CASSLRYGGYEQYF. V is TRBV7-8 and J is TRBJ2-7; maybe TRBD2 (6 bases). Trimming took 2 bases from V and 4 from J, leaving 12 bases between them. The germline V gene has CDR1 SGHVS and CDR2 FQNEAQ. This CDR3 region has 14 residues.

This clone was observed a single time. As DNA, the CDR3 is TGCGCCAGACACCAAAGAACAGGGGGCGATGAAAAACTGTTTTTT. As protein: CARHQRTGGDEKLFF. The J gene is TRBJ1-4, the V gene TRBV10-2; 9 positions agree with TRBD1. V lost 9 bases to trimming and J lost 6 bases; unmatched junction nucleotides: 11. The CDR3 sequence is 15 residues long. Germline lookup yields CDR1 WSHSY and CDR2 SAAADI.

This chain connects TRBV3-1 (or the pseudogene TRBV3-2) to TRBJ2-5; the match to TRBD2 covers 8 bases. CDR3 length equals 19 residues. V lost 4 bases to trimming and J lost 4 bases; unmatched junction nucleotides: 20. CDR1 and CDR2 (germline): LGHDT, YNNKEL (reference sequence). The CDR3 region has the DNA TGTGCCAGCAGCCCTCGTTCGGGGTTGGTAGCGGGGATCCCAGAGACCCAGTACTTC. Translated, it gives CASSPRSGLVAGIPETQYF.

The chain joins TRBV27 to TRBJ1-1; no firm D call. Germline CDR1 is MNHEY and CDR2 is SMNVEV (reference sequence). The CDR3 has 14 amino acids. Trimming took 3 bases from V and 0 from J, leaving 8 bases between them. This CDR3 is CASSFRPMNTEAFF. The CDR3 DNA reads as TGTGCCAGCAGTTTTCGCCCTATGAACACTGAAGCTTTCTTT.

The chain combines TRBV5-8 with TRBJ1-5; a possible D gene is TRBD1 (6 bases). CDR1 is SGHTS and CDR2 is YDEGEE in the germline V gene. Trimming stripped 3 bases from V and 11 bases from J, with 21 bases between. The CDR3 sequence is 15 residues long. CDR3 in amino acids: CASSSRDMALNAQHF. The CDR3 DNA sequence: TGTGCCAGCAGCTCCCGGGACATGGCTCTCAACGCCCAGCATTTT.

The CDR3 sequence is CASSPVSRTADGYTF. Here the CDR3 DNA reads TGTGCCAGCAGCCCCGTTTCTAGGACAGCGGATGGCTACACCTTC. The chain has TRBV14 and TRBJ1-2; a weak D match, TRBD1 (6 bases). CDR1 SGHDN and CDR2 FVKESK come from the germline V gene. Trimming took off 4 bases at V and 6 bases at J, with 18 bases between the two ends. The CDR3 length is 15 residues.

The V call is TRBV18, the J call TRBJ2-2; 7 bases agree with TRBD1. The CDR3 extends over 16 amino acids. Trimming took 5 bases from V and 1 from J; bases not matched to a gene: 7. In germline, CDR1 is KGHSH, CDR2 LQKENI. The CDR3 region is CASSSDRVQNTGELFF. DNA of the CDR3: TGTGCCAGCTCAAGCGACAGGGTTCAGAACACCGGGGAGCTGTTTTTT.

The chain combines TRBV29-1 with TRBJ2-5; D is possibly TRBD1 (5 bases). Trimming cost V 5 bases and J 1 base, with 14 bases left between them. Germline CDR1 is SQVTM and CDR2 is ANQGSEA. This CDR3 contains 14 residues. The CDR3 DNA sequence: TGCAGCGTTAAACAATCAGGGTCCCAAGAGACCCAGTACTTC. Its translation: CSVKQSGSQETQYF. Filled out from reference TRBV29-1 and TRBJ2-5, the complete variable domain reads SAVISQKPSRDICQRGTSLTIQCQVDSQVTMMFWYRQQPGQSLTLIATANQGSEATYESGFVIDKFPISRPNLTFSTLTVSNMSPEDSSIYLCSVKQSGSQETQYFGPGTRLLVL.

This clone was recorded once. The genes are TRBV9 and TRBJ2-2; TRBD1 matches at 9 bases. J gave up 6 bases and V 0 bases, and 6 bases lay outside the gene matches. Germline V lookup: CDR1 SGDLS, CDR2 YYNGEE. This CDR3 spans 16 amino acids. The CDR3: CASSVGGQGSSGELFF. In nucleotides, the CDR3 is TGTGCCAGCAGCGTAGGGGGACAGGGATCATCCGGGGAGCTGTTTTTT.